Sequencing of this TCR beta chain was carried out in a study of T cells in localized non-small cell lung cancer. On this clone itself: Its antigen is as yet unknown.

Only in-frame clones appear in the TCRdb table, and some are missing; sequencing was by immunoSEQ multiplex PCR. The repertoire has several thousand clones, around 37% of them found once; the top ten carry about 9%. General study points: Of the top 100 tumor clones, median around 55 were in adjacent lung, some 30 among its top 100. Tumor samples were not multi-region, leaving intratumor heterogeneity unexcluded.

Germline-derived CDR1 and CDR2 are GTSNPN and SVGIG (reference sequence). The CDR3 spans 13 residues. Trimming took 5 bases from V and 5 from J; bases not matched to a gene: 8. The gene calls are TRBV30 and TRBJ1-1, with 7 bases aligning to TRBD1. The receptor comes from a female donor of 60 years or more with stage I lung adenocarcinoma. Sequences were derived from lung tumor tissue, sampled before any cancer treatment. The CDR3 protein is CAWQDRSYTEAFF. As DNA, the CDR3 is TGTGCCTGGCAGGACAGGTCTTATACTGAAGCTTTCTTT.